This paragraph covers one TCR beta chain sequence. Its antigen is unidentified. The CDR3 has 13 amino acids. Trimming cost V 2 bases and J 5 bases, with 7 bases left between them. The germline CDR1 and CDR2 sequences are MGHRA and YSYEKL. Sorted-subset replicate PCRs used 150 to 200 ng DNA, approximately 33,000 T cell genomes. In the original analysis: In the immunoSEQ data, sequences were junction-only and lacked quality scores, so filtering differed. Sequencing was performed with immunoSEQ multiplex PCR; in TCRdb, only in-frame clones are kept and a portion is missing. D and trimming come from the DNA, and the V and J calls and clone size come from that table. This table holds a few hundred thousand clones, less than 97% found once. CD45RO-negative CD8 cells positively selected for CCR7 made up the naive population, which excluded terminally differentiated effector memory CD45RA+ cells. The sample belongs to a study of shared clonotypes between healthy human individuals.

The study's findings and limits: The generation probabilities recorded for non-shared clonotypes fell below those of clonotypes shared by all four donors.

The V call is TRBV4-1, the J call TRBJ2-1; D gene ambiguous. The source of this sequence is a woman in her 30s in good health. Sequences were obtained from naive CD8+ T cells sorted from blood. In nucleotides, the CDR3 is TGCGCCAGCAGCCAACGAAGTAACAATGAGCAGTTCTTC. Translating gives CASSQRSNNEQFF.